This T cell receptor beta chain was found in a study of T cell responses to AZD1222 COVID-19 vaccine (dated by TCRdb to 2020 to 2022). For the wider study: AZD1222 recipients whose second dose came at about 4 weeks and those whose second dose came at about 12 weeks were combined into one group, since spike-specific TCR depth and breadth did not differ between the two schedules. A total of about 250 trial participants underwent TCR sequencing, of whom approximately 200 had received two doses of AZD1222 and some 25 had received two doses of the MenACWY control vaccine. Trial participants were enrolled by age into subgroups of 18-55, 56-69 and 70-plus years, and 148, 28 and 57 TCR-sequenced participants, respectively, were included in these subgroups. Overall study results and their limits: The 56-69-year group was small, and its depth increase did not reach significance, likely because of low power. Conclusions about previously exposed vaccinees are limited because only six or seven AZD1222 recipients were SARS-CoV-2 seropositive at baseline. Because no day 14 peak-response samples were available, the repertoires could be characterized only after the peak T cell response. Spike-specific TCR breadth and depth rose significantly after two AZD1222 doses compared with day 0 and with MenACWY recipients. Vaccine-associated CD4 TCRs spanned the whole spike protein, with dominant responses in regions 160-218 and 743-854. Participants were mostly white British, with more females than males. The authors suggested clonal diversity may have been underestimated. Epitopes outside the regions mutated in the B.1.351 and B.1.1.7 variants were reportedly recognized by nearly half of the unique spike-specific TCRs.

The CDR3 regions of human TCRbeta chains were analyzed by immunosequencing. The authors' pipeline ran thus. Repertoire TCRs were matched against a reference library of SARS-CoV-2-specific TCRs generated with the MIRA antigen-specificity platform. Breadth was defined as the fraction of unique TCRs that were SARS-CoV-2-associated. Depth was defined as the fraction of total T cells that were SARS-CoV-2-associated. Using the MIRA data, each spike-specific TCR was assigned both to the spike region to which the TCR was reactive and to a CD4 or CD8 class. Log10-transformed breadth and depth values were compared by one-way ANOVA with Sidak's multiple comparisons tests. TCRdb mirrors the immuneACCESS table, restricted to in-frame sequences. Some clones are absent from its copies; in checked studies, under half trace to an unresolved V gene, and the reason for the others is unknown. The V and J calls and clone size were taken over from that table, and D and trimming were inferred from the DNA. The sample table holds around 79,000 clones, of which roughly 85% were seen once. The ten largest account for about 1.6% of the sample.

As concerns this clone: Its recognized antigen is unknown. No base qualities exist here, and no much larger clone lies one base off it.

The time point label corresponds to: baseline before first vaccination. Vaccinee samples came from UK trials COV001 and COV002, including a single-blind randomized controlled phase 2/3 trial of AZD1222 (ChAdOx1 nCoV-19) in healthy adults. Trial participant PBMC samples were collected at day 0 and day 28 after the second dose for TCRbeta chain sequencing. The cysteine opens and the phenylalanine closes a CDR3 of 16 amino acids. Just the 48-base CDR3 DNA is kept, in frame starting at base 1. Relative to germline, V is missing 0 bases and J is missing 7 bases, with 4 bases of the junction outside any gene match. Based on the germline V gene, the CDR1 and CDR2 sequences are SGHRS and YFSETQ.

This receptor was identified in an adult in good health. This material consisted of peripheral blood, taken on day 0 of AZD1222 vaccination. The chain couples TRBV5-1 to TRBJ2-1, and 13 bases in between align with TRBD2. The CDR3 here reads CASSLGLAGGQNEQFF. The sequenced DNA: TGCGCCAGCAGCTTGGGACTAGCGGGAGGACAGAATGAGCAGTTCTTC.